Shown below are 29 T cell receptor beta chains from a single sample sequenced in a study of shared clonotypes between healthy human individuals. Some clones are missing from TCRdb's copy, which holds only in-frame ones; the method was immunoSEQ multiplex PCR. Among approximately 2.4 million clones listed, nearly 97% were seen once. The sample comprised naive CD4+ T cells sorted from blood. Specified subset: CD45RA+ positively selected. Receptor source: a man aged 18 to 35 in good health.

J is TRBJ1-5 and V is TRBV7-9; 7 bases align to TRBD1. CDR3 length: 15 residues. CDR1 and CDR2 from the germline V gene are SEHNR and FQNEAQ (reference sequence). V lost 0 bases, J lost 6 bases, and 5 bases stayed unmatched. The CDR3 sequence is CASSLAEGASQPQHF. CDR3 in DNA: TGTGCCAGCAGCTTAGCAGAGGGGGCAAGTCAGCCCCAGCATTTT.

This chain connects TRBV7-2 to TRBJ2-7, with 9 bases lining up with TRBD1. The germline gives CDR1 SGHTA, CDR2 FQGNSA. V shed 5 bases, J shed 4 bases, and the junction held 9 bases outside the gene matches. This CDR3 region has 15 residues. The CDR3 spells CASSPARDRGYEQYF. For the CDR3, the DNA is TGTGCCAGCAGCCCCGCGCGAGACAGGGGGTACGAGCAGTACTTC.

This chain joins TRBV21-1 and TRBJ2-7. TRBV21-1 is termed a pseudogene. The CDR3 is 15 residues long. The CDR3 is CASSKEWGRTASTGF. The CDR3 region has the DNA TGTGCCAGCAGCAAAGAATGGGGACGGACGGCCTCGACGGGCTTC.

This clone occurred once. V usage is TRBV6-5 and J usage is TRBJ2-5; D is possibly TRBD2 (5 bases). This CDR3 comprises 14 residues. With 4 bases removed from V and 5 bases from J, the gap between germline ends came to 14 bases. From germline, CDR1 is MNHEY and CDR2 SVGAGI. CDR3 region: CASSFSIRRETQYF. The CDR3 region has the DNA TGTGCCAGCAGTTTCTCAATAAGGAGGGAGACCCAGTACTTC.

The chain couples TRBV6-4 to TRBJ2-2; 9 nucleotides line up with TRBD1. CDR1 MRHNA and CDR2 SNTAGT come from the germline V gene. CDR3 length: 17 residues. The trim removed 5 bases at V and 4 bases at J, leaving 11 bases unmatched. The CDR3 is CASSFRPLTGGTGELFF. Written as DNA, the CDR3 is TGTGCCAGCAGTTTTCGCCCACTGACAGGGGGCACCGGGGAGCTGTTTTTT.

V and J are TRBV2 and TRBJ2-7, with TRBD2 identical over 10 bases. This CDR3 is built from 16 residues. The junction had 12 bases not matched to a gene; V was cut back by 4 bases and J by 6 bases. Per germline, CDR1 SNHLY and CDR2 FYNNEI. The DNA of the CDR3 is TGTGCCAGCAGTGCGGTGGGTCTAGCGGGAGTAACCGAGCAGTACTTC. It translates to CASSAVGLAGVTEQYF. The complete variable domain, with remaining parts taken from reference TRBV2 and TRBJ2-7, reads EPEVTQTPSHQVTQMGQEVILRCVPISNHLYFYWYRQILGQKVEFLVSFYNNEISEKSEIFDDQFSVERPDGSNFTLKIRSTKLEDSAMYFCASSAVGLAGVTEQYFGPGTRLTVT.

The chain carries TRBV30 and TRBJ1-1; D is unresolved. Germline V gene sequence: CDR1 GTSNPN, CDR2 SVGIG (reference sequence). V lost 2 bases to trimming and J lost 0 bases, with 7 bases between them. This CDR3 comprises 13 residues. The CDR3 protein is CAWSFKVNTEAFF. Here the CDR3 DNA reads TGTGCCTGGAGTTTTAAAGTGAACACTGAAGCTTTCTTT.

The rearrangement links TRBV5-1 to TRBJ2-1, with 11 bases fitting TRBD2. Trimming cost V 0 bases and J 9 bases; bases outside gene matches: 2. The CDR3 loop spans 14 amino acids. Germline V gives CDR1 SGHRS, CDR2 YFSETQ. The CDR3 loop is CASSLVTSGTEQFF. The CDR3 region has the DNA TGCGCCAGCAGCTTGGTGACTAGCGGGACTGAGCAGTTCTTC.

The chain employs TRBV9 and TRBJ1-4; the D gene is possibly TRBD1 (5 bases). Germline CDR1 and CDR2: SGDLS and YYNGEE. This CDR3 is built from 15 residues. The V end was cut by 2 bases, the J end by 5 bases, with 13 bases between. CDR3 DNA: TGTGCCAGCAGCGTTAGAGGGGCAGTGAATGAAAAACTGTTTTTT. This gives the protein CASSVRGAVNEKLFF.

The chain combines TRBV7-9 with TRBJ2-1; D is undetermined. The CDR3 consists of 15 residues. Trimming shortened V by 5 bases and J by 2 bases, and 13 bases separated the two germline ends. CDR1 SEHNR and CDR2 FQNEAQ come from the germline V gene (reference sequence). The chain's CDR3 is CASSQIGNAYNEQFF. CDR3 DNA: TGTGCCAGCAGCCAAATAGGTAACGCCTACAATGAGCAGTTCTTC.

The genes are TRBV4-3 and TRBJ2-7, with 13 bases identical to TRBD2. The CDR3 totals 18 residues. The V segment lost 3 bases and the J segment 4 bases; nucleotides outside the gene matches: 12. Germline-derived CDR1 and CDR2 are LGHNA and YSLEER. The CDR3 nucleotides read TGCGCCAGCAGCCAGGGACTAGCGGGGCCGTTAGAGGAATACGAGCAGTACTTC. Translating gives CASSQGLAGPLEEYEQYF.

The rearrangement joins TRBV5-4 to TRBJ1-5; D not resolved. Trimming shortened V by 2 bases and J by 4 bases, and 10 bases separated the two germline ends. Germline CDR1 reads SGHNT; CDR2 reads YYREEE (reference sequence). CDR3 length: 14 residues. DNA for the CDR3: TGTGCCAGCAGCTTAATCGGGGTTAATCAGCCCCAGCATTTT. Translation gives CASSLIGVNQPQHF.

J is TRBJ2-5 and V is TRBV28, with 9 positions matching TRBD2. Per the germline V gene, CDR1 is MDHEN and CDR2 is SYDVKM. This CDR3 has 15 amino acids. V trimming: 3 bases; J trimming: 0 bases; junction bases outside the gene matches: 2. CDR3 in DNA: TGTGCCAGCAGTTTCGGCGGGGGGGACCAAGAGACCCAGTACTTC. It specifies CASSFGGGDQETQYF.

The genes are TRBV27 and TRBJ1-5; 7 bases align to TRBD1. The CDR3 consists of 16 residues. The ends lost 5 bases at V and 4 bases at J; junction bases unmatched: 11. The V gene's germline CDR1 is MNHEY and CDR2 SMNVEV (reference sequence). This CDR3 is CASSPTDRAGNQPQHF. The CDR3 DNA reads TGTGCCAGCAGTCCCACCGACAGGGCAGGAAATCAGCCCCAGCATTTT.

This clone showed up just a few times. This chain uses TRBV7-9 with TRBJ1-6, with D possibly matching TRBD1 (6 bases). Germline CDR1 SEHNR, CDR2 FQNEAQ (reference sequence). The length of the CDR3 is 15 residues. Deletions cut 7 bases from V and 4 bases from J, with 14 bases between. The CDR3 nucleotides read TGTGCCAGCACCGGAGGGGGGGCGTATAATTCACCCCTCCACTTT. It is translated as CASTGGGAYNSPLHF.

The CDR3 coding sequence is TGTGCCAGCTCACAGGGACAGGTTGGTGAAAAACTGTTTTTT. This sequence encodes CASSQGQVGEKLFF. The V and J genes are TRBV18 and TRBJ1-4; 8 bases map to TRBD1. The CDR3 has 14 amino acids. Losses at the gene ends were 4 bases for V and 7 bases for J; bases not matched to a gene: 5. CDR1 is KGHSH, CDR2 LQKENI, per germline.

The chain has TRBV4-1 and TRBJ1-3; no firm D call. The germline V gene encodes CDR1 MGHRA and CDR2 YSYEKL. This CDR3 region has 17 residues. V lost 4 bases to trimming and J lost 0 bases, with 16 bases between them. This CDR3 is CASSREDPWSSGNTIYF. The DNA for the CDR3 is TGCGCCAGCAGCCGGGAGGACCCCTGGAGCTCTGGAAACACCATATATTTT.

The V and J genes are TRBV28 and TRBJ2-7; 10 bases match TRBD2. With V trimmed by 6 bases and J by 4 bases, 9 bases remained unmatched. CDR3 size: 15 residues. The germline CDR1 and CDR2 sequences are MDHEN and SYDVKM. As DNA, the CDR3 is TGTGCCAGCAGCCCGTACTTTAGCGGGGGGTACGAGCAGTACTTC. Translation: CASSPYFSGGYEQYF.

The chain carries TRBV6-1 and TRBJ1-4; 9 bases are shared with TRBD1. This CDR3 spans 18 amino acids. Germline-derived CDR1 and CDR2 are MNHNS and SASEGT. The ends lost 4 bases at V and 0 bases at J; junction bases unmatched: 9. The CDR3 DNA is TGTGCCAGCAGTGGACCGGGACAGGGACGTGCAACTAATGAAAAACTGTTTTTT. Translation gives CASSGPGQGRATNEKLFF.

This rearrangement joins TRBV5-1 to TRBJ2-7; D possibly corresponds to TRBD1 (6 bases). With 0 bases removed from V and 0 bases from J, the gap between germline ends came to 22 bases. The germline V gene encodes CDR1 SGHRS and CDR2 YFSETQ. The CDR3 loop spans 19 amino acids. CDR3 protein: CASSLVQGNLALSSYEQYF. CDR3 DNA sequence: TGCGCCAGCAGCTTGGTACAGGGTAACTTAGCACTGAGCTCCTACGAGCAGTACTTC.

The rearrangement links TRBV19 to TRBJ1-4; possibly TRBD1 for D (5 bases). The CDR3 extends over 16 amino acids. V lost 3 bases and J 0 bases, leaving 11 bases between the germline ends. Germline CDR1 and CDR2: LNHDA and SQIVND (reference sequence). DNA for the CDR3: TGTGCCAGTAGTATCTCCGGGGCTCCAACTAATGAAAAACTGTTTTTT. Translated, it gives CASSISGAPTNEKLFF. Complete variable domain (other parts from reference TRBV19 and TRBJ1-4): DGGITQSPKYLFRKEGQNVTLSCEQNLNHDAMYWYRQDPGQGLRLIYYSQIVNDFQKGDIAEGYSVSREKKESFPLTVTSAQKNPTAFYLCASSISGAPTNEKLFFGSGTQLSVL.

V gene TRBV6-5 combines with J gene TRBJ1-2, with D perhaps matching TRBD1 (5 bases). The germline CDR1 and CDR2 sequences are MNHEY and SVGAGI. This CDR3 contains 15 residues. Trimming pared 0 bases from V and 6 bases from J, leaving 14 bases between. CDR3 coding DNA: TGTGCCAGCAGTTACTCCCGAGTTGGGGCACATGGCTACACCTTC. The encoded protein is CASSYSRVGAHGYTF.

The chain employs TRBV6-5 and TRBJ1-1, with TRBD1 identical over 7 bases. The CDR3 is 14 residues long. J lost 5 bases, V lost 5 bases, and 8 bases had no gene match. Germline V gene sequence: CDR1 MNHEY, CDR2 SVGAGI. The CDR3 sequence: CASSRTGDRTEAFF. The DNA of the CDR3 is TGTGCCAGCAGTCGCACAGGGGATAGGACTGAAGCTTTCTTT.

The chain links TRBV5-1 to TRBJ1-1; D is possibly TRBD1 (6 bases). The ends were cut back, 4 bases at V and 3 bases at J, with 13 bases in the middle. CDR1 is SGHRS, CDR2 YFSETQ, per germline. CDR3 size: 14 residues. The CDR3 DNA reads TGCGCCAGCAGCGTCGGGGGGCTGGACACTGAAGCTTTCTTT. The encoded protein is CASSVGGLDTEAFF.

The V call is TRBV5-6, the J call TRBJ1-1, with a tentative D call TRBD1 (6 bases). In germline, CDR1 is SGHDT, CDR2 YYEEEE. The V and J ends lost 10 bases and 0 bases respectively, with 16 bases between them. The CDR3 runs 14 residues. CDR3: CAGSRWTVNTEAFF. In DNA form, the CDR3 reads TGTGCCGGATCACGGTGGACAGTGAACACTGAAGCTTTCTTT. Full variable domain (remainder filled in from reference TRBV5-6 and TRBJ1-1): DAGVTQSPTHLIKTRGQQVTLRCSPKSGHDTVSWYQQALGQGPQFIFQYYEEEERQRGNFPDRFSGHQFPNYSSELNVNALLLGDSALYLCAGSRWTVNTEAFFGQGTRLTVV.

The rearrangement uses TRBV5-1 and TRBJ2-2; D gene uncertain. V lost 2 bases and J lost 5, with 7 bases in between. CDR1 is SGHRS and CDR2 is YFSETQ in the germline V gene. This CDR3 comprises 13 residues. The DNA for the CDR3 is TGCGCCAGCAGCTTCACGGCAACCGGGGAGCTGTTTTTT. This encodes CASSFTATGELFF.

V usage is TRBV6-5 and J usage is TRBJ2-2, with a possible D match to TRBD2 (6 bases). V gave up 0 bases and J gave up 4 bases, with 9 bases separating them. The CDR3 covers 15 residues. The V gene's germline CDR1 is MNHEY and CDR2 SVGAGI. The CDR3 coding sequence is TGTGCCAGCAGTTACTCGGGACTCCGCACCGGGGAGCTGTTTTTT. It yields the protein CASSYSGLRTGELFF.

The chain recombines TRBV6-1 with TRBJ1-5; TRBD1 is a possible D gene (6 bases). Trimming removed 10 bases at V and 7 bases at J, with 17 bases between. The CDR3 has 13 amino acids. Germline CDR1 and CDR2: MNHNS and SASEGT. CDR3 loop: CAIDRDISQPQHF. DNA of the CDR3: TGTGCCATTGACCGGGACATCAGCCAGCCCCAGCATTTT.

The chain links TRBV5-6 to TRBJ2-3; D call uncertain. CDR3 length equals 15 residues. Germline lookup yields CDR1 SGHDT and CDR2 YYEEEE. Trimming stripped 4 bases from V and 0 bases from J, with 12 bases between. CDR3 loop: CASSDSVLSTDTQYF. In DNA form, the CDR3 reads TGTGCCAGCAGCGACTCGGTTCTTAGCACAGATACGCAGTATTTT.